This T cell receptor (beta chain) was obtained from a study of low-dose radiotherapy and immunotherapy resistance in tumors. Study-level information: Patients took 300 mg oral aspirin daily for four cycles from cycle 1 day 1.

Priming of first-strand cDNA relied on TRAV- and TRBV-specific primers (covering alpha and beta chains). TCRs underwent 20 PCR cycles of amplification with a constant-region primer and V-primer adapter. By in vitro transcription, the isolated mRNA was amplified. One entry per CDR3 protein results from TCRdb running MiXCR on the reads. The sample has 35,000 to 45,000 distinct CDR3 sequences; 31% are singletons. Germline lookup yields CDR1 LGHNA and CDR2 YNFKEQ. V dropped 2 bases and J dropped 0 bases, with 11 bases sitting between them. The CDR3 covers 16 residues. This clonotype was recorded many times. Time point given: before trial treatment. All of the donors were given nivolumab, ipilimumab, aspirin, low-dose cyclophosphamide and low-dose radiotherapy as part of RACIN, a single-arm trial.

The source is a male donor with gallbladder cancer. The chain carries TRBV4-2 and TRBJ2-4, with D perhaps TRBD1 or TRBD2 (5 bases each). Sequenced material: PBMCs, taken before treatment. The CDR3 spells CASSQSGTVAKNIQYF. CDR3 sequence (DNA): TGTGCCAGCAGCCAATCGGGGACGGTAGCCAAAAACATTCAGTACTTC.